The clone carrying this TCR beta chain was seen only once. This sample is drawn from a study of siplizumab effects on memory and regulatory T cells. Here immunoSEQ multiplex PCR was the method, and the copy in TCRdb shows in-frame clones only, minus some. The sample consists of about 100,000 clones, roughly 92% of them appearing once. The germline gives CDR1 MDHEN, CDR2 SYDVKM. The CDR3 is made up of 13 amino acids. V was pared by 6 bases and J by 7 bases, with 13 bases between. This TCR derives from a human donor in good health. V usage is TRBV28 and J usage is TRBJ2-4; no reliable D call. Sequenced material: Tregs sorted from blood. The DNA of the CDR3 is TGTGCCAGCAGCCCGATCGTTAGGAACATTCAGTACTTC. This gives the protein CASSPIVRNIQYF.